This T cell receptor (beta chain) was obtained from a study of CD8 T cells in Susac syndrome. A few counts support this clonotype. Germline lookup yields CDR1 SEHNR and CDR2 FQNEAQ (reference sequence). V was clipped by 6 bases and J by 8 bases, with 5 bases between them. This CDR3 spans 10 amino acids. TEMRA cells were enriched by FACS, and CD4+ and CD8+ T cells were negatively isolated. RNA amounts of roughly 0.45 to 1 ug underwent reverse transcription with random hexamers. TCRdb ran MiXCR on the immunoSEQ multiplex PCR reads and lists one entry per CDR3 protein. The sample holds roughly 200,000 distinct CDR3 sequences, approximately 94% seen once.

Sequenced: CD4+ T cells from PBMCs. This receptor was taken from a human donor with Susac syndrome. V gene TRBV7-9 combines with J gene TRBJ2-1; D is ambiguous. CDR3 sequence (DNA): TGTGCCAGCAGTATCGATGAGCAGTTCTTC. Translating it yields CASSIDEQFF.